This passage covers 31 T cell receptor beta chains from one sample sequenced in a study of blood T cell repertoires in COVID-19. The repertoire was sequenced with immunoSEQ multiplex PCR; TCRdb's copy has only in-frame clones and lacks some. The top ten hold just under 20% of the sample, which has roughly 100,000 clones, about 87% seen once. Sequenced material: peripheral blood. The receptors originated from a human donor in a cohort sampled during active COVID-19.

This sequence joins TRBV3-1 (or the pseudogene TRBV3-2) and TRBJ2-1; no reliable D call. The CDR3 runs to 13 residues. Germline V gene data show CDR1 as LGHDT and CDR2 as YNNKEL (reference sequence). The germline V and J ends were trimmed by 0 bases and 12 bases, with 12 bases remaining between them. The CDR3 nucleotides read TGTGCCAGCAGCCAAGATGGGCAGGTCCGGCAGTTCTTC. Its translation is CASSQDGQVRQFF.

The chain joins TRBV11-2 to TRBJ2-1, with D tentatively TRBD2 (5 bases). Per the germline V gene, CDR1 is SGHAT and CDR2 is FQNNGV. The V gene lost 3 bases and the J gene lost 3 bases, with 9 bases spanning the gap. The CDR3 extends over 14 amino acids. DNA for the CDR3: TGTGCCAGCAGCTTGAGGGCTAGCTACAATGAGCAGTTCTTC. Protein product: CASSLRASYNEQFF.

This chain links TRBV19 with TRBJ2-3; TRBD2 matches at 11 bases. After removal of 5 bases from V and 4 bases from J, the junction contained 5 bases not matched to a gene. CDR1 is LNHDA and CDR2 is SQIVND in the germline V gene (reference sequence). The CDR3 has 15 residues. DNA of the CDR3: TGTGCCAGTAGTGCGGGACTAGCGGACCCAGATACGCAGTATTTT. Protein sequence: CASSAGLADPDTQYF.

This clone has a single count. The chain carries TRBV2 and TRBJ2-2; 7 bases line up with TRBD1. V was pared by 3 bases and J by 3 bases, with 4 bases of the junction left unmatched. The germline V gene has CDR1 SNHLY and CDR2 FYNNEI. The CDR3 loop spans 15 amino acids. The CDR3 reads CASSETGQDTGELFF. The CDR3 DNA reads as TGTGCCAGCAGTGAGACAGGGCAGGACACCGGGGAGCTGTTTTTT.

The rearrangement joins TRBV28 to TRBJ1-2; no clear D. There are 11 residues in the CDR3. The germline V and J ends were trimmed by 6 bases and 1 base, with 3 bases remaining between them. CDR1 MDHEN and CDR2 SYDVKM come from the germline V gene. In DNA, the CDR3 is TGTGCCAGCAGCATTAACTATGGCTACACCTTC. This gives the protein CASSINYGYTF.

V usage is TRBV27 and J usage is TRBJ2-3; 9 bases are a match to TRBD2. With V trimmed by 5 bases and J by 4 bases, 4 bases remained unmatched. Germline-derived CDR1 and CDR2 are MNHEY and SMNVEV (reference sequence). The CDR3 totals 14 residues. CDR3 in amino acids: CASSLLAGADTQYF. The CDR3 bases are TGTGCCAGCAGTCTATTAGCGGGAGCAGATACGCAGTATTTT.

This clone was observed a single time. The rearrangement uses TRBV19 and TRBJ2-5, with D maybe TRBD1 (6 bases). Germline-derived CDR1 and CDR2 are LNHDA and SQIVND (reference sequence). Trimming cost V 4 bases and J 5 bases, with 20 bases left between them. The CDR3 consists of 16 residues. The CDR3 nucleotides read TGTGCCAGTAGTACACGAACAGGGCTCTCATGGGAGACCCAGTACTTC. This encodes CASSTRTGLSWETQYF.

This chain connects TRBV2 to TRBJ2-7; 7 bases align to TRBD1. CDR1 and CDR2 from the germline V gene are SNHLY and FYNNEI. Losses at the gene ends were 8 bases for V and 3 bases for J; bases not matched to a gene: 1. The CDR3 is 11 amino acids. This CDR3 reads CASHRGYEQYF. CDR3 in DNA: TGTGCCAGCCACAGGGGCTACGAGCAGTACTTC.

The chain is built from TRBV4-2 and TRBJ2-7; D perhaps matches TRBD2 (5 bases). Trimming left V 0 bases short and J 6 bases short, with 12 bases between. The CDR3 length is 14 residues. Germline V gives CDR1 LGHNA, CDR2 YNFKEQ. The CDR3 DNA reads TGTGCCAGCAGCCAAGAACTACTAGTCCCCGAGCAGTACTTC. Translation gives CASSQELLVPEQYF.

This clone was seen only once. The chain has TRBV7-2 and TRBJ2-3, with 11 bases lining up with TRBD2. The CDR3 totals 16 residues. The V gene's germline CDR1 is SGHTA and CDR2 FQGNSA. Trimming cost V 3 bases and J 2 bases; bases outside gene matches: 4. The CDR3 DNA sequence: TGTGCCAGCAGCTTGACTAGCGGGATATCCACAGATACGCAGTATTTT. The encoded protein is CASSLTSGISTDTQYF.

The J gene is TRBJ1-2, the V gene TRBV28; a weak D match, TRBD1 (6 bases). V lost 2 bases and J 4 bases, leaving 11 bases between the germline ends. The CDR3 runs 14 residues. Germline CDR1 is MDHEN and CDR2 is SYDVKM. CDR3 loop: CASSLGGSVYGYTF. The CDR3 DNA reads TGTGCCAGCAGTTTAGGGGGCTCCGTCTATGGCTACACCTTC.

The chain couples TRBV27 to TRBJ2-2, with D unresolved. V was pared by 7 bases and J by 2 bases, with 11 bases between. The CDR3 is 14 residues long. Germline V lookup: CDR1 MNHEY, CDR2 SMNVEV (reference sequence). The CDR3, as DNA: TGTGCCAGCACTCTGACTCGAAACACCGGGGAGCTGTTTTTT. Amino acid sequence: CASTLTRNTGELFF.

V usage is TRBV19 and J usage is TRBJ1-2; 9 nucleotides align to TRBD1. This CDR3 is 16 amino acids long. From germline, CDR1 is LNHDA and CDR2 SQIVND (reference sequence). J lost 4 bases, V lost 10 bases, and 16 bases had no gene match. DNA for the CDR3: TGTGCCACACAGGGGCCCCCCGGGACAGGGCTCTATGGCTACACCTTC. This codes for CATQGPPGTGLYGYTF.

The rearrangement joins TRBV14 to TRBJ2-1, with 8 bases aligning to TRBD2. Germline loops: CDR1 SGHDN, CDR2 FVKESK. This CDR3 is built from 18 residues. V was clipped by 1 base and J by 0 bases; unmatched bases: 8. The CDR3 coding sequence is TGTGCCAGCAGCCAAGGCGGAAGGGGACTAGGCTCCTACAATGAGCAGTTCTTC. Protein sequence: CASSQGGRGLGSYNEQFF.

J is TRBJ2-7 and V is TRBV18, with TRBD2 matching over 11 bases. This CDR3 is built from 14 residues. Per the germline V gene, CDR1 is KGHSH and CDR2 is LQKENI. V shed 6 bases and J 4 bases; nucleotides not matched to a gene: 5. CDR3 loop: CASSTSGSSYEQYF. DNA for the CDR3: TGTGCCAGCTCCACTAGCGGGAGTTCTTACGAGCAGTACTTC.

The DNA of the CDR3 is TGTGCCAGCAGCCTTGGACAGGGCGGCACTGAAGCTTTCTTT. Protein sequence: CASSLGQGGTEAFF. The chain has TRBV3-1 (or the pseudogene TRBV3-2) and TRBJ1-1; 8 nucleotides agree with TRBD1. The germline V gene has CDR1 LGHDT and CDR2 YNNKEL (reference sequence). Trimming at V came to 4 bases and at J to 4 bases, leaving 5 bases not matched to a gene. The CDR3 is 14 amino acids.

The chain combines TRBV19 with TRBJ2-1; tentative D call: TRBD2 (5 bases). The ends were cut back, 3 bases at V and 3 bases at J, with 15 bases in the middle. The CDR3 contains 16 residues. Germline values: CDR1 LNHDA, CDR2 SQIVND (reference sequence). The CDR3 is CASSIPSSRFYNEQFF. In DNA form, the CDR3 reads TGTGCCAGTAGTATCCCCTCTAGCCGCTTCTACAATGAGCAGTTCTTC.

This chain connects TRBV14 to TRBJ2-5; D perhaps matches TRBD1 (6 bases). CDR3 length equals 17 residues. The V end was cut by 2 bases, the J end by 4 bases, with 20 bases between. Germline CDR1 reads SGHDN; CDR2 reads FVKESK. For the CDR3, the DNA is TGTGCCAGCAGCCAACCTTATACAGGGTTTGGATCAGAGACCCAGTACTTC. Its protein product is CASSQPYTGFGSETQYF.

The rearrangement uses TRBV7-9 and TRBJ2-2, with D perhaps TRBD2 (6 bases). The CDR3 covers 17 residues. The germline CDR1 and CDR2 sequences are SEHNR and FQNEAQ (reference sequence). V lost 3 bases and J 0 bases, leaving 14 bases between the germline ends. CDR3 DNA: TGTGCCAGCAGCTTCTCTGGGAGGCTAGCGAACACCGGGGAGCTGTTTTTT. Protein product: CASSFSGRLANTGELFF.

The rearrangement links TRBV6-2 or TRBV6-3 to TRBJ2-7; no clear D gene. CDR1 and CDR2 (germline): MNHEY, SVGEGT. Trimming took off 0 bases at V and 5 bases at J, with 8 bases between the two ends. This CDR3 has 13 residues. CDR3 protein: CASSYSFRNEQYF. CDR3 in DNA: TGTGCCAGCAGTTACTCTTTTAGAAACGAGCAGTACTTC.

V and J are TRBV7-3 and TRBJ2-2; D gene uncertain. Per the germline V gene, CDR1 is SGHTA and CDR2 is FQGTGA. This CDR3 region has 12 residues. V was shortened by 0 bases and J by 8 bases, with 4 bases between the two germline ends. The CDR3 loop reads CASSLTEGELFF. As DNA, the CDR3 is TGTGCCAGCAGCTTAACGGAGGGGGAGCTGTTTTTT.

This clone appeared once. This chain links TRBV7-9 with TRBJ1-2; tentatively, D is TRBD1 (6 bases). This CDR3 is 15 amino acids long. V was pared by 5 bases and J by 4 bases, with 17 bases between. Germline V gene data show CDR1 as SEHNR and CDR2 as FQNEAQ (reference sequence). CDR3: CASSPRQGRFYGYTF. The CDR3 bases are TGTGCCAGCAGCCCCAGGCAGGGGCGCTTCTATGGCTACACCTTC.

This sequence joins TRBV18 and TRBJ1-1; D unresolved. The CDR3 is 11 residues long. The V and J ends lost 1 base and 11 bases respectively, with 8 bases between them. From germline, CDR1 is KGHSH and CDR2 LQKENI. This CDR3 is CASSPRRYAFF. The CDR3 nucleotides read TGTGCCAGCTCACCACGTCGGTACGCTTTCTTT.

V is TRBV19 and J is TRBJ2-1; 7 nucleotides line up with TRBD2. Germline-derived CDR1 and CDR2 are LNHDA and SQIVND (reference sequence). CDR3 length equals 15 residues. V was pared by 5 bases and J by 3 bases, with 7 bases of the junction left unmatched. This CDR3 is CASSPREKGYNEQFF. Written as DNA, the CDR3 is TGTGCCAGTAGTCCGCGGGAGAAGGGCTACAATGAGCAGTTCTTC.

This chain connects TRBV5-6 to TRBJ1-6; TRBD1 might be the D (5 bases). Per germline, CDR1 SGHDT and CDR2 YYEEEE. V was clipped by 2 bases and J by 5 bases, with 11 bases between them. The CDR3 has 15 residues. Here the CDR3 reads CASSFLGANNSPLHF. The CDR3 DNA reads TGTGCCAGCAGCTTTCTAGGGGCGAATAATTCACCCCTCCACTTT.

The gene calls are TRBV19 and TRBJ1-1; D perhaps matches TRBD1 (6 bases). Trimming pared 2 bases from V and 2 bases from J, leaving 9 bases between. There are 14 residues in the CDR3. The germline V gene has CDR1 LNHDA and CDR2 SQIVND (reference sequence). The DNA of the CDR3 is TGTGCCAGTAGTATAAGACAGGACAACACTGAAGCTTTCTTT. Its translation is CASSIRQDNTEAFF.

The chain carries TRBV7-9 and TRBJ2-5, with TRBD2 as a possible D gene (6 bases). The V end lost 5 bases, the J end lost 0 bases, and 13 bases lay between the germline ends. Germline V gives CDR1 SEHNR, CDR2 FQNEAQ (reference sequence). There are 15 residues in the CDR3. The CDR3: CASSPSVADQETQYF. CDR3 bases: TGTGCCAGCAGCCCCAGCGTAGCGGACCAAGAGACCCAGTACTTC.

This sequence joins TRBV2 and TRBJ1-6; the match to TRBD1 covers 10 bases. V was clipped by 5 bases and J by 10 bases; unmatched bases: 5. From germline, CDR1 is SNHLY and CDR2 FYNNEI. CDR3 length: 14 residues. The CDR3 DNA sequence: TGTGCCAGCAGTTTGACAGGGGGCTTGTCACCCCTCCACTTT. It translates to CASSLTGGLSPLHF.

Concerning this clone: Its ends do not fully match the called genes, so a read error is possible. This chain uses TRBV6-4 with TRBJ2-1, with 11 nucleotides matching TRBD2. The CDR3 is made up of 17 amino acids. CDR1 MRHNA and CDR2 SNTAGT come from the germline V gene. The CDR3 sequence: CANILAGEFMDQNGQFF. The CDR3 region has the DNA TGTGCCAACATACTAGCGGGAGAGTTTATGGATCAAAATGGGCAGTTCTTC.

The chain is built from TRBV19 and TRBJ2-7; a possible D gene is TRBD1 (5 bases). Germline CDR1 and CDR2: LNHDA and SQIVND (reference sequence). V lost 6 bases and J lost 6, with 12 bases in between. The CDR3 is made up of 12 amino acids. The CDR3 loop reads CASRRGLGEQYF. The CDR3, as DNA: TGTGCCAGTAGAAGGGGATTAGGCGAGCAGTACTTC.

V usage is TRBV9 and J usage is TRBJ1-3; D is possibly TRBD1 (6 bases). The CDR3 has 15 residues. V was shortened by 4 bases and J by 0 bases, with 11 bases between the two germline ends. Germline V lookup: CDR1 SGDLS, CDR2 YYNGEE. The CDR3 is CASSPGHRSGNTIYF. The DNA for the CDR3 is TGTGCCAGCAGCCCGGGACACCGCTCTGGAAACACCATATATTTT.